The T cell receptor beta chain under discussion was sequenced for a study of tumour-infiltrating T cells in Burkitt lymphoma. Study overall: Productive clonality predicted overall and progression-free survival. Study-level results: Several public clonotypes recurred in numerous Burkitt lymphoma patients.

This CDR3 region has 13 residues. Germline V lookup: CDR1 SQVTM, CDR2 ANQGSEA. Trimming removed 8 bases from V and 4 bases from J; junction bases left unmatched: 11. The data were produced by immunoSEQ multiplex PCR, yet TCRdb's version contains in-frame clones alone and is incomplete. The table shows fewer than 3,000 clones, with 24% occurring only once. Concerning this clone: Its antigen is unknown.

The specimen was tumor tissue from a relapse. This receptor was identified in a human donor with relapsed Burkitt lymphoma. Some clones in this sample may be carry-over from other donors' samples. V usage is TRBV29-1 and J usage is TRBJ2-7, with TRBD2 matching over 7 bases. The CDR3 region is CSTRGPGGYEQYF. In nucleotides, the CDR3 is TGCAGCACCCGCGGACCGGGGGGTTACGAGCAGTACTTC.